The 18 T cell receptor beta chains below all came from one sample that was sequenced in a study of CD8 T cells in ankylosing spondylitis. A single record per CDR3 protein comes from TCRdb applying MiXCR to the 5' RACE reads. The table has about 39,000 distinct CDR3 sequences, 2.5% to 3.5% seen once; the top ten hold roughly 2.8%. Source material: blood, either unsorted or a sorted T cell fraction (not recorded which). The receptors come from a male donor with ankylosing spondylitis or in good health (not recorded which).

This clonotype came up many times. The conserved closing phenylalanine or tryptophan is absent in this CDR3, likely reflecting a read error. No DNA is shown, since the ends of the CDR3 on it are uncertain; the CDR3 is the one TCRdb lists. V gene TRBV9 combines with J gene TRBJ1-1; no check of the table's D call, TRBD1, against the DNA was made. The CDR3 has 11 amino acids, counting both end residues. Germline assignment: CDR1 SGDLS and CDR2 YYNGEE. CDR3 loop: CASSGPGGLNL.

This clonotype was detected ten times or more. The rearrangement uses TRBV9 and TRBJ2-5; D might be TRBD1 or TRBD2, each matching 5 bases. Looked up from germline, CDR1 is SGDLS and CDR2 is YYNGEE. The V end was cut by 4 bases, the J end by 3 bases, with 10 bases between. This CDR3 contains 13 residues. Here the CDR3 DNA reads TGTGCCAGCAGCCGGGACCCTGAAGAGACCCAGTACTTC. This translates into CASSRDPEETQYF. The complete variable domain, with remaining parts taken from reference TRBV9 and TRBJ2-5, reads DSGVTQTPKHLITATGQRVTLRCSPRSGDLSVYWYQQSLDQGLQFLIQYYNGEERAKGNILERFSAQQFPDLHSELNLSSLELGDSALYFCASSRDPEETQYFGPGTRLLVL.

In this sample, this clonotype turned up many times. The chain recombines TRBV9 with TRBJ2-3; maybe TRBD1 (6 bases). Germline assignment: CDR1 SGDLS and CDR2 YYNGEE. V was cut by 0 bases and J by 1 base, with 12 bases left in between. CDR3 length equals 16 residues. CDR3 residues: CASSVAHAGGTDTQYF. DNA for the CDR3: TGTGCCAGCAGCGTAGCTCACGCAGGGGGCACAGATACGCAGTATTTT.

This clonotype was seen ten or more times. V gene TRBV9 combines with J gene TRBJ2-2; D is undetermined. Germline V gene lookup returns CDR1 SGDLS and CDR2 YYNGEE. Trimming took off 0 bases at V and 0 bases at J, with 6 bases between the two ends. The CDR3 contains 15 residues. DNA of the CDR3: TGTGCCAGCAGCGTAGAAATCGCGAACACCGGGGAGCTGTTTTTT. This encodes CASSVEIANTGELFF.

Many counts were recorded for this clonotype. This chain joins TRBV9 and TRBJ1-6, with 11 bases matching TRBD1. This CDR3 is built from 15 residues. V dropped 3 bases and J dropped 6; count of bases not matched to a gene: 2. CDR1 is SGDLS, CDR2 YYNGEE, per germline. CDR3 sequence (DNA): TGTGCCAGCAGCGCAGGGACAGGGGGTAATTCACCCCTCCACTTT. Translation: CASSAGTGGNSPLHF.

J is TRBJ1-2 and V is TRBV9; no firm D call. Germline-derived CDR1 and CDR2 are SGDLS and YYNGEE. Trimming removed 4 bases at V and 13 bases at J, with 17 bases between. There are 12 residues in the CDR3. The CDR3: CASSPAMLKVTF. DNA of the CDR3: TGTGCCAGCAGCCCGGCGATGTTGAAGGTCACCTTC.

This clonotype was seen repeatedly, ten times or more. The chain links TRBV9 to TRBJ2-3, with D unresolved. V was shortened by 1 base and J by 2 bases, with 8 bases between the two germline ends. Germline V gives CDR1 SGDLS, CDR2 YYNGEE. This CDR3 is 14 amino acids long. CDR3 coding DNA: TGTGCCAGCAGCGTACAATCAATCACAGATACGCAGTATTTT. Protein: CASSVQSITDTQYF.

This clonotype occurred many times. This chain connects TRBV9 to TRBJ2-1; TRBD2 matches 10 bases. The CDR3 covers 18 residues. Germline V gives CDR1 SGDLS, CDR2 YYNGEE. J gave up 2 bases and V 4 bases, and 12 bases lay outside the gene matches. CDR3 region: CASSPRGSGGLPYNEQFF. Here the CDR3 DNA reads TGTGCCAGCAGCCCCCGGGGTAGCGGGGGGCTTCCCTACAATGAGCAGTTCTTC.

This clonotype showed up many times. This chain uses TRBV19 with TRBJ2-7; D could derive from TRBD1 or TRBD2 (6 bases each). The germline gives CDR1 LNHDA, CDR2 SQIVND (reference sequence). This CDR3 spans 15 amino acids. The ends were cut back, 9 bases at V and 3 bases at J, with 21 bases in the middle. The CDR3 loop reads CARTGTHGGHYEQYV. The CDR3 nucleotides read TGTGCCAGAACCGGGACTCATGGGGGGCACTACGAGCAGTACGTC.

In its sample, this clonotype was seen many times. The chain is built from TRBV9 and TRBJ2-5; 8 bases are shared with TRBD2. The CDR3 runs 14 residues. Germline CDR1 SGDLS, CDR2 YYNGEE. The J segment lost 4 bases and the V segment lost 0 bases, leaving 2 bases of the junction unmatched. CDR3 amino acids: CASSVAGGGETQYF. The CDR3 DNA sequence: TGTGCCAGCAGCGTAGCGGGGGGGGGAGAGACCCAGTACTTC.

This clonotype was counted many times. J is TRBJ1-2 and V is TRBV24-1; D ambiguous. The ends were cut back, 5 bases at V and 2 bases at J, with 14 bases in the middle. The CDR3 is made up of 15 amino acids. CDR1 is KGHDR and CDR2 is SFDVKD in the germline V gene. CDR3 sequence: CATSATYFGNYGYTF. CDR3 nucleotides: TGTGCCACCAGTGCGACCTACTTCGGAAACTATGGCTACACCTTC.

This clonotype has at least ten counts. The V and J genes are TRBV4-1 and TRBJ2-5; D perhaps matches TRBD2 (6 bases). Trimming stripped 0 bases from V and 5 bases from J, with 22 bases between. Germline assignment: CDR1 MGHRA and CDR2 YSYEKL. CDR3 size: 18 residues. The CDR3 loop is CASSQDRGTRVRGETQYF. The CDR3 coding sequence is TGCGCCAGCAGCCAAGATCGGGGAACTAGGGTCCGGGGGGAGACCCAGTACTTC.

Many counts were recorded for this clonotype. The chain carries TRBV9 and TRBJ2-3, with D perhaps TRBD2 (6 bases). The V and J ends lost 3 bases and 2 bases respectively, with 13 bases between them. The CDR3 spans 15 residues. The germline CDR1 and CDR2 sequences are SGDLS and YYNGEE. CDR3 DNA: TGTGCCAGCAGCGGGCGGGAAGGGGTCACAGATACGCAGTATTTT. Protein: CASSGREGVTDTQYF.

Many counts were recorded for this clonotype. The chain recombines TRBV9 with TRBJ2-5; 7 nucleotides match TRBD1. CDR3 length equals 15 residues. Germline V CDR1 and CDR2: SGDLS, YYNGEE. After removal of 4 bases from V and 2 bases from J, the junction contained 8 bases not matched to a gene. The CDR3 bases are TGTGCCAGCAGCCCTCGGACAGGTCGTCAAGAGACCCAGTACTTC. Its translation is CASSPRTGRQETQYF.

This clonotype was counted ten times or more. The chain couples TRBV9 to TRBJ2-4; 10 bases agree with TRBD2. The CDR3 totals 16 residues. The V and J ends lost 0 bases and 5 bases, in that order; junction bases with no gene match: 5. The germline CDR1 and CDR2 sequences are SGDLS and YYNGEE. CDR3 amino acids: CASSVGLAGEENIQYF. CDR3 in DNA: TGTGCCAGCAGCGTAGGCCTAGCGGGAGAGGAAAACATTCAGTACTTC.

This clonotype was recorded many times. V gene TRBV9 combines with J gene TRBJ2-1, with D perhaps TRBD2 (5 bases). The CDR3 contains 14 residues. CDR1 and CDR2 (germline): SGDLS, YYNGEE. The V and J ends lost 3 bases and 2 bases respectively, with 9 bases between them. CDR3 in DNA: TGTGCCAGCAGCGACGGGATCCCCTACAATGAGCAGTTCTTC. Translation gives CASSDGIPYNEQFF.

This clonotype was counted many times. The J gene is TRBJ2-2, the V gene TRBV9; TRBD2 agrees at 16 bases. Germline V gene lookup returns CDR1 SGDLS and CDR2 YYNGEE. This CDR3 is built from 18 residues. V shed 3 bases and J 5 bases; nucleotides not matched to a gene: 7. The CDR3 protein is CASSAGTSGGARTGELFF. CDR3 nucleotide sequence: TGTGCCAGCAGCGCCGGGACTAGCGGGGGGGCAAGGACCGGGGAGCTGTTTTTT.

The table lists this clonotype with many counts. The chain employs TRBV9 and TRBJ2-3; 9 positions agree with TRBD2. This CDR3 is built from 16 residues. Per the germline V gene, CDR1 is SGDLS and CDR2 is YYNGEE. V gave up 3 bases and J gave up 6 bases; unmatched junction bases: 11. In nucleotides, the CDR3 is TGTGCCAGCAGCGGCTTAATAGCGGGGGCGCCGGATACGCAGTATTTT. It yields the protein CASSGLIAGAPDTQYF.